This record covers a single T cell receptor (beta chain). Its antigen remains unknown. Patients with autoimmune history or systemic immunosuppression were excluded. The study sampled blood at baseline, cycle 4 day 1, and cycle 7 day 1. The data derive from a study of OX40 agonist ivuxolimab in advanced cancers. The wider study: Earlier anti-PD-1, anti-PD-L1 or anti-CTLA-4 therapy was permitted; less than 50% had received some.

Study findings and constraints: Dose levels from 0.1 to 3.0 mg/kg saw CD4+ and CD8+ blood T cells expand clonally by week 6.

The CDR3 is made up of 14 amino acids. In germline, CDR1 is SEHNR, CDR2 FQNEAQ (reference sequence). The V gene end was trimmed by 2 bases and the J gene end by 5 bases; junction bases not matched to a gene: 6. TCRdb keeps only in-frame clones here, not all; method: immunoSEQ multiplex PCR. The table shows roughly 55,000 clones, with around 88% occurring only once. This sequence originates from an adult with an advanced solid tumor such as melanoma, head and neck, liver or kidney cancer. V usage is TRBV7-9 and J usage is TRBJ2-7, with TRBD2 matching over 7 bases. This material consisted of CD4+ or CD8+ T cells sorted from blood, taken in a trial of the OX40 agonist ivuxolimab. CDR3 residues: CASSLRGVEHEQYF. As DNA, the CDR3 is TGTGCCAGCAGCTTACGGGGGGTAGAGCACGAGCAGTACTTC.